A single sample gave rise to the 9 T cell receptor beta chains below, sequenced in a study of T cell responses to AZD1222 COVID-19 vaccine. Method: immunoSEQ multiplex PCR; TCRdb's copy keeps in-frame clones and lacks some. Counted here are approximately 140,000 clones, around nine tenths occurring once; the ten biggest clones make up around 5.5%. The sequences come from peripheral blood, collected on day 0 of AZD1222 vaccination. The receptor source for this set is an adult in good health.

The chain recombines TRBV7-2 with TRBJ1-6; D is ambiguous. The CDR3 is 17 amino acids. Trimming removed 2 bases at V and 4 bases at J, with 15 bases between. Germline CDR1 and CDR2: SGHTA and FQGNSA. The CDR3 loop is CASSLIPATLYNSPLHF. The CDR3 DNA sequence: TGTGCCAGCAGCTTAATCCCGGCCACTCTTTATAATTCACCCCTCCACTTT. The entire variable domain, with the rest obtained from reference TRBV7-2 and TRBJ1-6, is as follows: GAGVSQSPSNKVTEKGKDVELRCDPISGHTALYWYRQSLGQGLEFLIYFQGNSAPDKSGLPSDRFSAERTGGSVSTLTIQRTQQEDSAVYLCASSLIPATLYNSPLHFGNGTRLTVT.

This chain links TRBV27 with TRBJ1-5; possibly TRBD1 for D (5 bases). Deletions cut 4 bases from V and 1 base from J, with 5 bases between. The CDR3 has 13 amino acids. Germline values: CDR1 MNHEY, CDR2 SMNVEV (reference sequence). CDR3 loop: CASSWDSNQPQHF. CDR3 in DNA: TGTGCCAGCAGTTGGGACAGCAATCAGCCCCAGCATTTT.

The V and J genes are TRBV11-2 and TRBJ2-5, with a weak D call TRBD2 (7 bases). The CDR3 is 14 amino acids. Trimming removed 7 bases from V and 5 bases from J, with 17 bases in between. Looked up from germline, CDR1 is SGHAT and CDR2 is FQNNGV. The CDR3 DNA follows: TGTGCCAGCACCCCGGGGGGCCGCCAGGAGACCCAGTACTTC. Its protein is CASTPGGRQETQYF. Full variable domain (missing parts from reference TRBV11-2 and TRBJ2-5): EAGVAQSPRYKIIEKRQSVAFWCNPISGHATLYWYQQILGQGPKLLIQFQNNGVVDDSQLPKDRFSAERLKGVDSTLKIQPAKLEDSAVYLCASTPGGRQETQYFGPGTRLLVL.

The CDR3 region is CASSVGNYGYTF. The CDR3 bases are TGTGCCAGCAGCGTCGGGAACTATGGCTACACCTTC. This rearrangement joins TRBV5-6 to TRBJ1-2, with D unclear. V lost 4 bases to trimming and J lost 2 bases, with 6 bases between them. This CDR3 has 12 amino acids. CDR1 and CDR2 from the germline V gene are SGHDT and YYEEEE.

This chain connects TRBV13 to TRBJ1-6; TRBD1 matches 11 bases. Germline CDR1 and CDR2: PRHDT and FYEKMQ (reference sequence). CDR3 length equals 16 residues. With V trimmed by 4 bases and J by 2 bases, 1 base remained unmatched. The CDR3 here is CASSSGQGAYNSPLHF. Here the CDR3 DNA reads TGTGCCAGCAGCTCGGGACAGGGGGCCTATAATTCACCCCTCCACTTT.

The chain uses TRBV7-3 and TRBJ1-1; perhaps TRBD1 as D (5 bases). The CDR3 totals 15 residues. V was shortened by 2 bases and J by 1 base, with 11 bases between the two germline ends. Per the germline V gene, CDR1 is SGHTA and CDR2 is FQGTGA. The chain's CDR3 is CASSLLGDRNTEAFF. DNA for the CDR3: TGTGCCAGCAGCTTATTAGGGGACCGGAACACTGAAGCTTTCTTT.

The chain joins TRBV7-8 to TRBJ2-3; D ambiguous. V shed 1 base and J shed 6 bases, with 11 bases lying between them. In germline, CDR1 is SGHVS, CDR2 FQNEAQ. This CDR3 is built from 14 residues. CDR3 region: CASSLVALEDTQYF. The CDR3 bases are TGTGCCAGCAGCTTAGTCGCTCTCGAGGATACGCAGTATTTT.

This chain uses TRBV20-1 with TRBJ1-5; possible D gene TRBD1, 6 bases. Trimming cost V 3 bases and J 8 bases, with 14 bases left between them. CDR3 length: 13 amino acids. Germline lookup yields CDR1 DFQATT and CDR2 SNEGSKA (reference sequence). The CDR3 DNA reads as TGCAGTGCTAGTAAACAGGGTATTGAGCCCCAGCATTTT. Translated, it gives CSASKQGIEPQHF.

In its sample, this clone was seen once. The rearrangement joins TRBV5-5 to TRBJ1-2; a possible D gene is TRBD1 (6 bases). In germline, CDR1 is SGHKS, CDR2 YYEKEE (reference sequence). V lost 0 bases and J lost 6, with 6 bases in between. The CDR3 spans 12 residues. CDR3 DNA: TGTGCCAGCAGCTTGGGGGGGCATGGCTACACCTTC. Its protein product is CASSLGGHGYTF.